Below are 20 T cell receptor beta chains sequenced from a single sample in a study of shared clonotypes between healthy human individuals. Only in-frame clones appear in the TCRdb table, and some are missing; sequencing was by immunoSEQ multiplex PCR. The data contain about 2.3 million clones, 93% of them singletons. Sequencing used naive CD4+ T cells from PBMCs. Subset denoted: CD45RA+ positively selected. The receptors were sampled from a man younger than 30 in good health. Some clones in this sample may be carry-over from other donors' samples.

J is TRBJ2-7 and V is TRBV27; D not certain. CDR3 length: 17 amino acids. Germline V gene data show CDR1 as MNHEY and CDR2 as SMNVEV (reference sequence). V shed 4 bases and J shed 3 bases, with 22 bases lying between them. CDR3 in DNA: TGTGCCAGCAGTTCAAACCGCTTTACGGGCCTCAACTACGAGCAGTACTTC. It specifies CASSSNRFTGLNYEQYF.

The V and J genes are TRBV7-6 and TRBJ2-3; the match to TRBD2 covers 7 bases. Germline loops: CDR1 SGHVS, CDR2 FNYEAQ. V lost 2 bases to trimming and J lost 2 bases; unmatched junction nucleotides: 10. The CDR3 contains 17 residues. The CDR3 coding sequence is TGTGCCAGCAGCTTACCCTCAAGCGGGACCTACACAGATACGCAGTATTTT. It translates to CASSLPSSGTYTDTQYF.

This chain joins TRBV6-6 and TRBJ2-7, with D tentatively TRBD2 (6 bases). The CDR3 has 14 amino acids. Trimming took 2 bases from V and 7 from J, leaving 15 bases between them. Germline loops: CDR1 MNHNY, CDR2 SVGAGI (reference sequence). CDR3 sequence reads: CASSYASSAVEQYF. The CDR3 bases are TGTGCCAGCAGTTACGCGTCTAGCGCGGTAGAGCAGTACTTC.

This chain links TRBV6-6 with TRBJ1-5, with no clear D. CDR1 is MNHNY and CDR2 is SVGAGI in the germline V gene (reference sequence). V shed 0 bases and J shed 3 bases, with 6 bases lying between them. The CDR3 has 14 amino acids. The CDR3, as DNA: TGTGCCAGCAGTTACTCGCAGGTCAATCAGCCCCAGCATTTT. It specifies CASSYSQVNQPQHF.

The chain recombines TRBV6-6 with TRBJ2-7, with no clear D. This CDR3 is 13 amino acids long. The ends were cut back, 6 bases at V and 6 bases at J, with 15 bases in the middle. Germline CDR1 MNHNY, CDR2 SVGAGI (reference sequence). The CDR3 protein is CASSAGYSGEQYF. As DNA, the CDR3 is TGTGCCAGCAGCGCCGGGTATTCAGGCGAGCAGTACTTC.

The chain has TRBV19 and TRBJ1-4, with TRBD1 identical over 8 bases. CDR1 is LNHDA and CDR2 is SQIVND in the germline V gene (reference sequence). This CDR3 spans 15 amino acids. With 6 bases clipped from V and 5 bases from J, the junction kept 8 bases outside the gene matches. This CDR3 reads CASSLGQGLNEKLFF. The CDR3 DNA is TGTGCCAGTAGCCTAGGACAGGGACTAAATGAAAAACTGTTTTTT.

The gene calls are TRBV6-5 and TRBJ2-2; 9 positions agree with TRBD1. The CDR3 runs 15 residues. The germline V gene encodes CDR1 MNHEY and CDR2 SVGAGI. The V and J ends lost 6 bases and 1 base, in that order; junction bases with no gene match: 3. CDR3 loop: CASSRQGVNTGELFF. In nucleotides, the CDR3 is TGTGCCAGCAGCCGACAGGGGGTGAACACCGGGGAGCTGTTTTTT.

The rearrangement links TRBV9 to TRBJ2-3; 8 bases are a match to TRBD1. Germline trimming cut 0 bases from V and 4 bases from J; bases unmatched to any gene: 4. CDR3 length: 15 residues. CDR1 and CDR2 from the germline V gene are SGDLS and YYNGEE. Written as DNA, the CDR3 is TGTGCCAGCAGCGTAGTGGCAGGGGGCGCAGATACGCAGTATTTT. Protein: CASSVVAGGADTQYF.

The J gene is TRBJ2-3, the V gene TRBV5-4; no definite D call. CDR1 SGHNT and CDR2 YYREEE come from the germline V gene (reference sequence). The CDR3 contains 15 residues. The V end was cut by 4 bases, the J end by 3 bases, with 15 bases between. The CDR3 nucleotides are TGTGCCAGCAGCCGAAAAGCAGAGAGAACAGATACGCAGTATTTT. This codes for CASSRKAERTDTQYF. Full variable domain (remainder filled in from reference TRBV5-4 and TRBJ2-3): ETGVTQSPTHLIKTRGQQVTLRCSSQSGHNTVSWYQQALGQGPQFIFQYYREEENGRGNFPPRFSGLQFPNYSSELNVNALELDDSALYLCASSRKAERTDTQYFGPGTRLTVL.

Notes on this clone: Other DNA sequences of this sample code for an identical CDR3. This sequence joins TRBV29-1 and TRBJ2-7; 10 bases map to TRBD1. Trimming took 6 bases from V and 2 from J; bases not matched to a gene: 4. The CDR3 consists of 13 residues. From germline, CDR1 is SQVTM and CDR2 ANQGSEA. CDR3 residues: CSVAGQGAYEQYF. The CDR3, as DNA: TGCAGCGTCGCCGGACAGGGGGCCTACGAGCAGTACTTC.

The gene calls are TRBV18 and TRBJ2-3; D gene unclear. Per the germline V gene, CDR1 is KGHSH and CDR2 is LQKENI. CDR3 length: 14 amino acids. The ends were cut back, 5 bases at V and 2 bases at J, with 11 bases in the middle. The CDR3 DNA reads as TGTGCCAGCTCAACGACCCTGGACACAGATACGCAGTATTTT. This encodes CASSTTLDTDTQYF.

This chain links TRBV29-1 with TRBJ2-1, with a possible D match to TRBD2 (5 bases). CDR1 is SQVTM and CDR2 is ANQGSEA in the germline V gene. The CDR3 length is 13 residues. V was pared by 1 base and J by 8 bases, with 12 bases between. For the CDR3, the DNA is TGCAGCGTTGAAGTGCAGCATAGCGATGAGCAGTTCTTC. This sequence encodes CSVEVQHSDEQFF.

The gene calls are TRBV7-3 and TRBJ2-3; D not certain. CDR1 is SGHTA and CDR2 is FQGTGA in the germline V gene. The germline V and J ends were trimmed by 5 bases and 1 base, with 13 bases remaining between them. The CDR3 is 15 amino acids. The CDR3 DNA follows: TGTGCCAGCAGCCCCGGATTAGGAGGCACAGATACGCAGTATTTT. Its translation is CASSPGLGGTDTQYF.

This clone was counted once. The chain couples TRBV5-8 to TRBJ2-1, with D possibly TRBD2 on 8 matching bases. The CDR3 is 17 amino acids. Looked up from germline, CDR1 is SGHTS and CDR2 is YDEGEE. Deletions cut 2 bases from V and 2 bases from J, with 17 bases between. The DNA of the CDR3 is TGTGCCAGCAGCTTAGCGGGGGTGCAGGGGGCCTACAATGAGCAGTTCTTC. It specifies CASSLAGVQGAYNEQFF.

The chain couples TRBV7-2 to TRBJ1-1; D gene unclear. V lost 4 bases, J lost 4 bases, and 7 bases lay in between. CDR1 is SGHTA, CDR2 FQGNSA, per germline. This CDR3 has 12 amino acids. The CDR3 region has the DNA TGTGCCAGCAGCTCGAGACTCACTGAAGCTTTCTTT. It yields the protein CASSSRLTEAFF.

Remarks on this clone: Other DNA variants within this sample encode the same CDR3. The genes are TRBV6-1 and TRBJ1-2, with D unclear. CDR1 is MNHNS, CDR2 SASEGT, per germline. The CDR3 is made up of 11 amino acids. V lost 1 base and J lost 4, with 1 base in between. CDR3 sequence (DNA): TGTGCCAGCAGTGAAGGCTATGGCTACACCTTC. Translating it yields CASSEGYGYTF.

As DNA, the CDR3 is TGTGCCAGCTACGGGGGAACTATGGCTGGAAACACCATATATTTT. The encoded protein is CASYGGTMAGNTIYF. The chain has TRBV28 and TRBJ1-3, with D possibly being TRBD1 (5 bases). CDR3 size: 15 residues. Trimming removed 8 bases at V and 2 bases at J, with 16 bases between. Germline CDR1 is MDHEN and CDR2 is SYDVKM.

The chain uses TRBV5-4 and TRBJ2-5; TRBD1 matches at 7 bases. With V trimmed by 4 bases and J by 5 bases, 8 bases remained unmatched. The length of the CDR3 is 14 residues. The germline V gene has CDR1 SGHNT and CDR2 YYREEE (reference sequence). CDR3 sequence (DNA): TGTGCCAGCAGCCCACAGGGGAGTTACGAGACCCAGTACTTC. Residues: CASSPQGSYETQYF.

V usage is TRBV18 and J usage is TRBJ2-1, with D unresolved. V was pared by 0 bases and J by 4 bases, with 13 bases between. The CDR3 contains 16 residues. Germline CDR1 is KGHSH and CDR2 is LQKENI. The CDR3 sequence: CASSPPSQRIYNEQFF. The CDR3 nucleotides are TGTGCCAGCTCACCACCGAGCCAGAGAATTTACAATGAGCAGTTCTTC.

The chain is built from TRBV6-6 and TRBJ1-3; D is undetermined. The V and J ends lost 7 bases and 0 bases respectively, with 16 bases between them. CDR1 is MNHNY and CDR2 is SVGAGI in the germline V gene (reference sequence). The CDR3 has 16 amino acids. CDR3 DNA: TGTGCCAGCACCGACACGAAGACATCCTCTGGAAACACCATATATTTT. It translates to CASTDTKTSSGNTIYF.